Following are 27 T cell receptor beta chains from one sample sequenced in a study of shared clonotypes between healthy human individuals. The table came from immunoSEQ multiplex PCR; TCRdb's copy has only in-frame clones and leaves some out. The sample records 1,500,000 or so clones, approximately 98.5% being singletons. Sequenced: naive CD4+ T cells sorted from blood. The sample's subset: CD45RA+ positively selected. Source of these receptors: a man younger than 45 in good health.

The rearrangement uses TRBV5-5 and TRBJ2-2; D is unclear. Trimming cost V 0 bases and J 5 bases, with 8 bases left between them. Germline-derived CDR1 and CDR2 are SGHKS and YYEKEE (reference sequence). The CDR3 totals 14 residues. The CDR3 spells CASSLGTETGELFF. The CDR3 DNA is TGTGCCAGCAGCTTGGGGACGGAAACCGGGGAGCTGTTTTTT.

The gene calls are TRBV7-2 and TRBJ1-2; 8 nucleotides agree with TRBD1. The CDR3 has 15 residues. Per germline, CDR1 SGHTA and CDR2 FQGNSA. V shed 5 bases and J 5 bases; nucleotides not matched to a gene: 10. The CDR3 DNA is TGTGCCAGCAGCCGTAACAGGGGGGTAGAGTATGGCTACACCTTC. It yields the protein CASSRNRGVEYGYTF. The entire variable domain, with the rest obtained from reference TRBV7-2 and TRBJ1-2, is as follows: GAGVSQSPSNKVTEKGKDVELRCDPISGHTALYWYRQSLGQGLEFLIYFQGNSAPDKSGLPSDRFSAERTGGSVSTLTIQRTQQEDSAVYLCASSRNRGVEYGYTFGSGTRLTVV.

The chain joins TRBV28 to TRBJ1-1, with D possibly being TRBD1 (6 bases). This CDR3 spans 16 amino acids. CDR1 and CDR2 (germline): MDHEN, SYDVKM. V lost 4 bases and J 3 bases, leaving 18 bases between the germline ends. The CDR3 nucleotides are TGTGCCAGCAGTTGGGGACCGACAGGCCGGGACACTGAAGCTTTCTTT. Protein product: CASSWGPTGRDTEAFF.

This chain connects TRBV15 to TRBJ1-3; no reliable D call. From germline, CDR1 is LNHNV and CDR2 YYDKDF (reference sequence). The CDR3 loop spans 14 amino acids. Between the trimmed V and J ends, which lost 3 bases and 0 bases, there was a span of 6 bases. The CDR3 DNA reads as TGTGCCACCAGCAGGTCTACCTCTGGAAACACCATATATTTT. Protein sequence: CATSRSTSGNTIYF.

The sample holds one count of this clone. Written as DNA, the CDR3 is TGTGCCAGCAGGATAGACACATATCAGCCCCAGCATTTT. Translated, it gives CASRIDTYQPQHF. V gene TRBV2 combines with J gene TRBJ1-5; D is undetermined. V was trimmed by 6 bases and J by 5 bases, leaving 11 bases between them. The CDR3 length is 13 residues. Germline V gene data show CDR1 as SNHLY and CDR2 as FYNNEI.

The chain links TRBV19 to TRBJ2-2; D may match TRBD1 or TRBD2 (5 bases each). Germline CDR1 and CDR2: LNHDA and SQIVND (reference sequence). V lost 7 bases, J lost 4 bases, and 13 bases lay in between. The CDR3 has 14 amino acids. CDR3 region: CASTPGPSTGELFF. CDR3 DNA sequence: TGTGCCAGTACCCCGGGACCGAGCACCGGGGAGCTGTTTTTT.

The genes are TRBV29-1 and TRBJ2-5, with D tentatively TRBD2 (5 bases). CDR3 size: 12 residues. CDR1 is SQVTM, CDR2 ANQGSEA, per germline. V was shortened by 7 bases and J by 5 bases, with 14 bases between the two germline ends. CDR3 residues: CSAEALRETQYF. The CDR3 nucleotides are TGCAGCGCGGAGGCTCTCCGCGAGACCCAGTACTTC.

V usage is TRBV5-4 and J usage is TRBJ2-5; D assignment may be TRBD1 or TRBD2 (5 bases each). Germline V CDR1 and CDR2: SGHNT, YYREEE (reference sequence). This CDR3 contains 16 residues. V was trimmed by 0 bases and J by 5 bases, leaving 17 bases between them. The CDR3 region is CASSLGLMQGGETQYF. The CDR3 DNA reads TGTGCCAGCAGCTTGGGATTAATGCAGGGCGGGGAGACCCAGTACTTC. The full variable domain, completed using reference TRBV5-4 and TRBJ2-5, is ETGVTQSPTHLIKTRGQQVTLRCSSQSGHNTVSWYQQALGQGPQFIFQYYREEENGRGNFPPRFSGLQFPNYSSELNVNALELDDSALYLCASSLGLMQGGETQYFGPGTRLLVL.

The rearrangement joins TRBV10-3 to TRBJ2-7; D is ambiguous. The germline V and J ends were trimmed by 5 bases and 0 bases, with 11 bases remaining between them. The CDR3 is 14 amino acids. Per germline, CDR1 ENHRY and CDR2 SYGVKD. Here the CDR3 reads CAISSRTVSYEQYF. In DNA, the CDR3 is TGTGCCATCAGTTCTCGGACGGTCTCCTACGAGCAGTACTTC.

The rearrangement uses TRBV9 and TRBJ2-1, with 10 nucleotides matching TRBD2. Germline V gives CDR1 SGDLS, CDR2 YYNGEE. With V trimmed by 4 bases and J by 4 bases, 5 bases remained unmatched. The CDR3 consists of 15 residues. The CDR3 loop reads CASSSSGRGYNEQFF. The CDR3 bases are TGTGCCAGCAGCTCTAGCGGGAGAGGGTACAATGAGCAGTTCTTC.

The CDR3 reads CASSVEPFAGELFF. The CDR3 coding sequence is TGTGCCAGCAGTGTAGAGCCCTTCGCCGGGGAGCTGTTTTTT. The V gene is TRBV6-4, the J gene TRBJ2-2; D is undetermined. CDR1 and CDR2 (germline): MRHNA, SNTAGT. CDR3 size: 14 residues. Trimming left V 4 bases short and J 6 bases short, with 12 bases between.

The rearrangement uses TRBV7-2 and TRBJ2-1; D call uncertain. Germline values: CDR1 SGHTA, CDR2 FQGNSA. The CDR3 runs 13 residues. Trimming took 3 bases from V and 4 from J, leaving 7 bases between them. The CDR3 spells CASSLTQYNEQFF. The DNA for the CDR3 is TGTGCCAGCAGCTTGACACAGTACAATGAGCAGTTCTTC.

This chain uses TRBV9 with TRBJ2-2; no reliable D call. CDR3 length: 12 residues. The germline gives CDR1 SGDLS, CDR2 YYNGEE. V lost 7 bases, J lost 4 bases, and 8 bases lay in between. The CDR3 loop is CASGAGTGELFF. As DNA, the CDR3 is TGTGCCAGCGGAGCAGGCACCGGGGAGCTGTTTTTT.

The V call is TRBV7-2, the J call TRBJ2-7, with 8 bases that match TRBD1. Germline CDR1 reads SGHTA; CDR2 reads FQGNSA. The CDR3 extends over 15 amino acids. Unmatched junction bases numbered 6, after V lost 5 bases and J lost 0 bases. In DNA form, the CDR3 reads TGTGCCAGCAGCCTACGACAGGGGAGCTCCTACGAGCAGTACTTC. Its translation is CASSLRQGSSYEQYF.

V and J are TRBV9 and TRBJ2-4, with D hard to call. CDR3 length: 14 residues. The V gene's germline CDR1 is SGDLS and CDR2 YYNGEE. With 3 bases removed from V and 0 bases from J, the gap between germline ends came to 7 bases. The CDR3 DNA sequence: TGTGCCAGCAGCGCCAGCGTAGCCAAAAACATTCAGTACTTC. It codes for CASSASVAKNIQYF.

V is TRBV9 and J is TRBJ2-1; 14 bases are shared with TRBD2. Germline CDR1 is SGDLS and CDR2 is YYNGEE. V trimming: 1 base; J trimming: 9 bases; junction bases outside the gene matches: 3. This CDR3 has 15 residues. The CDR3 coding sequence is TGTGCCAGCAGCGTACAGGGGACTAGCGGGGGTGAGCAGTTCTTC. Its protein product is CASSVQGTSGGEQFF.

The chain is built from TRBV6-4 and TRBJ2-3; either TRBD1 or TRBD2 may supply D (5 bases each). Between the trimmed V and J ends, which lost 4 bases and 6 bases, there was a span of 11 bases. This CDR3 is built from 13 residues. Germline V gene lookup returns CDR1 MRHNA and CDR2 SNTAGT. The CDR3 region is CASSAAGTDTQYF. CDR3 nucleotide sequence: TGTGCCAGCAGTGCTGCAGGGACGGATACGCAGTATTTT.

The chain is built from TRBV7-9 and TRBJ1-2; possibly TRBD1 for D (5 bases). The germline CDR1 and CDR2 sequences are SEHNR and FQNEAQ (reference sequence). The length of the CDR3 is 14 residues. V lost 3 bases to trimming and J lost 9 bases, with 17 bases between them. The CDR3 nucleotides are TGTGCCAGCAGCTTGGATGGCAGGGAGGCGAGCTACACCTTC. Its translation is CASSLDGREASYTF.

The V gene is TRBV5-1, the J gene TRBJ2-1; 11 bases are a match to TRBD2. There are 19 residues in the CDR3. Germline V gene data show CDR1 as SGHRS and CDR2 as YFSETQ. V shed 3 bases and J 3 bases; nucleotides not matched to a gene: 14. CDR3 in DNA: TGCGCCAGCAGCTGGGGGACAGGCTCCGGGACTAGCGGCTACAATGAGCAGTTCTTC. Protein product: CASSWGTGSGTSGYNEQFF. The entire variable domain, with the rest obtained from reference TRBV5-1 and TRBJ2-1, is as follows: KAGVTQTPRYLIKTRGQQVTLSCSPISGHRSVSWYQQTPGQGLQFLFEYFSETQRNKGNFPGRFSGRQFSNSRSEMNVSTLELGDSALYLCASSWGTGSGTSGYNEQFFGPGTRLTVL.

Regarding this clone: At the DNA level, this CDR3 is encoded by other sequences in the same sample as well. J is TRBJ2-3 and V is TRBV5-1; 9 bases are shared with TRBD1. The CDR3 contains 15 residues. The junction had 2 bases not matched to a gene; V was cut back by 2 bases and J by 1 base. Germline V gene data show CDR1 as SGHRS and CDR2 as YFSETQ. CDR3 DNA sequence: TGCGCCAGCAGCTTCACAGGGGGCGGCACAGATACGCAGTATTTT. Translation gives CASSFTGGGTDTQYF.

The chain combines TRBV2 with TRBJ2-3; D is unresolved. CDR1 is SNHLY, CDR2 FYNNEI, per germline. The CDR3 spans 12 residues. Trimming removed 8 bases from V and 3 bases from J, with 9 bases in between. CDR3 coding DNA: TGTGCCAGCGGCCCTCGGACAGATACGCAGTATTTT. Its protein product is CASGPRTDTQYF.

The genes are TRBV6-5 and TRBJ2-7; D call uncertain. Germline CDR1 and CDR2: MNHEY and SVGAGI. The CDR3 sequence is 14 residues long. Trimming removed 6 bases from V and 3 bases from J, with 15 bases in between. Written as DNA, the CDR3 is TGTGCCAGCAGACCCGGAGCTCGGAACTACGAGCAGTACTTC. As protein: CASRPGARNYEQYF.

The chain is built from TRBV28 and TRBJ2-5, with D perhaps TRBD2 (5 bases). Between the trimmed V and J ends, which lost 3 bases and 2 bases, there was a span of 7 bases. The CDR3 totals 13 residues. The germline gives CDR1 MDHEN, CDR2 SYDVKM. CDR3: CASSFGGQETQYF. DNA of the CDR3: TGTGCCAGCAGTTTTGGCGGGCAAGAGACCCAGTACTTC.

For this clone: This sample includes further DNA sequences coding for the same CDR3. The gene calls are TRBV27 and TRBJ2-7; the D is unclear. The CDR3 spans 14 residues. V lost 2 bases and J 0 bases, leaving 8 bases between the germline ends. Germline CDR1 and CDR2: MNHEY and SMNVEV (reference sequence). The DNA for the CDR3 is TGTGCCAGCAGTTTACGCCAGAGCTCCTACGAGCAGTACTTC. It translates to CASSLRQSSYEQYF.

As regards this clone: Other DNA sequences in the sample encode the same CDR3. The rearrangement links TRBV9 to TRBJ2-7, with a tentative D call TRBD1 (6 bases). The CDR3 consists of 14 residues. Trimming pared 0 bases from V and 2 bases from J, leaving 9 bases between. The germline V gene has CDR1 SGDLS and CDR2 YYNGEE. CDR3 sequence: CASSVGRGAYEQYF. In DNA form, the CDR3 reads TGTGCCAGCAGCGTAGGCAGGGGAGCCTACGAGCAGTACTTC.

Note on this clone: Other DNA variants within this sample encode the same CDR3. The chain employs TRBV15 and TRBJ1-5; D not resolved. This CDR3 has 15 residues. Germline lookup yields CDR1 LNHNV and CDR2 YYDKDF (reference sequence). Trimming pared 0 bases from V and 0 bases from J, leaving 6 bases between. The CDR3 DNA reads TGTGCCACCAGCAGAGATCTTGGTAGCAATCAGCCCCAGCATTTT. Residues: CATSRDLGSNQPQHF.

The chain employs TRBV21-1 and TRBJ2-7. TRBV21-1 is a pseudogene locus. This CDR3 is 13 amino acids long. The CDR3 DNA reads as TGTGCCAGCAGCAACATTGGCTCCTACGAGCAGTACTTC. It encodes CASSNIGSYEQYF.